This record covers a single TCR beta chain. Trimming removed 0 bases from V and 4 bases from J, with 10 bases in between. The germline gives CDR1 MNHEY, CDR2 SVGAGI. The CDR3 spans 14 residues. These data come from a study of pediatric ulcerative colitis. One to two pinch biopsies were taken from the rectum during colonoscopy. The assay was immunoSEQ multiplex PCR, and TCRdb's table has in-frame clones only and misses some. Among about 35,000 clones listed, 81% were seen once. The genes are TRBV6-5 and TRBJ2-7; D gene ambiguous. This clonotype was obtained from a boy aged 5-17 years with mild ulcerative colitis. Sequenced input: gut tissue. The DNA of the CDR3 is TGTGCCAGCAGTTACTCGCTACAGCTTTACGAGCAGTACTTC. Translation gives CASSYSLQLYEQYF.